The T cell receptor beta chain under discussion was sequenced for a study of identical twins. Study observations and caveats: Out-of-frame beta sequences exhibited a weaker degree of excess twin sharing.

One entry per CDR3 protein, called by TCRdb with MiXCR from the 5' RACE reads. Among about 340,000 distinct CDR3 sequences listed, around an eighth were seen once. This clonotype was detected a few times. Its antigen remains unidentified. The length of the CDR3 is 20 residues. Per germline, CDR1 SGHVS and CDR2 FQNEAQ. Trimming cost V 1 base and J 5 bases; bases outside gene matches: 15. These data also featured in a second study, about yellow fever vaccine responses in identical twins.

The rearrangement uses TRBV7-8 and TRBJ2-5, with TRBD2 matching 14 bases. The sequence was collected from a woman between 18 and 29 years old in good health. Sequences were obtained from CD8+ T cells sorted from blood. The CDR3 protein is CASSLVLTPGLAGGRETQYF. CDR3 coding DNA: TGTGCCAGCAGCTTAGTACTCACCCCTGGACTAGCGGGAGGCCGGGAGACCCAGTACTTC.